The clone carrying this TCR beta chain was seen only a few times. The data derive from a study of T cell responses to AZD1222 COVID-19 vaccine. V gave up 5 bases and J gave up 5 bases; unmatched junction bases: 9. Germline CDR1 reads SGHVS; CDR2 reads FQNEAQ. The CDR3 runs 15 residues. Repertoires were generated with immunoSEQ multiplex PCR, while TCRdb's copy carries only in-frame clones and drops some. The repertoire includes under 150,000 clones, around nine tenths of them detected once, and around 10% sits in the top ten. The V gene is TRBV7-8, the J gene TRBJ2-1; 7 nucleotides agree with TRBD2. This clonotype originated in an adult in good health. The input for sequencing was peripheral blood, taken on day 0 of MenACWY control vaccination. The CDR3 DNA reads TGTGCCAGCAGCCCCCAAAGCGGGACCCACAATGAGCAGTTCTTC. Amino acids: CASSPQSGTHNEQFF. The entire variable domain, with the rest obtained from reference TRBV7-8 and TRBJ2-1, is as follows: GAGVSQSPRYKVAKRGQDVALRCDPISGHVSLFWYQQALGQGPEFLTYFQNEAQLDKSGLPSDRFFAERPEGSVSTLKIQRTQQEDSAVYLCASSPQSGTHNEQFFGPGTRLTVL.